This T cell receptor (beta chain) was profiled in a study of PD-1 blockade in classical Hodgkin lymphoma. Every one of the patients relapsed after autologous stem cell transplantation (brentuximab vedotin exposure was variable). A note on this clone: Its antigen is undetermined.

CDR3 length: 17 residues. Trimming pared 7 bases from V and 5 bases from J, leaving 21 bases between. The V gene's germline CDR1 is MDHEN and CDR2 SYDVKM. Profiling relied on immunoSEQ multiplex PCR, and the TCRdb table lists in-frame clones only, not all of them. The sample has more than 20,000 clones, around three quarters seen once. General study results and limits: Newly diagnosed patients were reported to exhibit reduced baseline TCR diversity relative to healthy donors.

The sequence derives from a human donor with classical Hodgkin lymphoma. The chain couples TRBV28 to TRBJ1-6; maybe TRBD1 (6 bases). Sequencing was performed on peripheral blood mononuclear cells (PBMCs), taken before the second cycle of nivolumab. This chain's CDR3 is CASTNRDYRDDNSPLHF. CDR3 DNA: TGTGCCAGCACAAACCGAGACTACAGGGACGATAATTCACCCCTCCACTTT.